The clone carrying this T cell receptor beta chain has just a few counts. Its antigen is not identified. This entry comes from a study of vaccination and CD4 T cells after COVID-19. Study context: Six men and four women formed the convalescents, two being Hispanic. In culture, cells were exposed to overlapping spike peptides from SARS-CoV-2, HCoV-NL63, HCoV-OC43 and HCoV-229E.

The sample's treatment: roughly ten-day PBMC culture with coronavirus spike peptide pools or control peptides (ViraFEST assay). This CDR3 region has 16 residues. Scientists ran DNA taken from cultured CD4+ T cells through the Oncomine TCR Beta short-read assay for sequencing. Genomic DNA was taken out of cultured CD4+ T cells by extraction. TCRdb recomputed calls from the PCR reads with MiXCR, one row per CDR3 protein. The sample holds fewer than 20,000 distinct CDR3 sequences; approximately 28% are singletons and the top ten take approximately 17%. The gene calls are TRBV21-1 and TRBJ2-2; the table's D call TRBD1 went unverified against the DNA. TRBV21-1 is a listed pseudogene. The sequenced material came from cultured CD4+ T cells from blood. This TCR was recovered from a human donor with COVID-19. The CDR3, as DNA: TGTGCCAGCAGCAAAGGAGGGACAGGGAACACCGGGGAGCTGTTTTTT. This sequence encodes CASSKGGTGNTGELFF.